The clone carrying this T cell receptor beta chain was counted only a few times. V shed 5 bases and J shed 0 bases, with 11 bases lying between them. The CDR3 has 13 amino acids. Germline-derived CDR1 and CDR2 are DFQATT and SNEGSKA (reference sequence). TCRdb re-called the 5' RACE reads with MiXCR, one entry per CDR3 protein. The top ten hold around 15% of the sample, which has 150,000 or so distinct CDR3 sequences, 9.8% seen once. The data were taken from a study of CD8 T cells in ankylosing spondylitis. The chain has TRBV20-1 and TRBJ2-7; D unresolved. Material: blood, either unsorted or a sorted T cell fraction (not recorded which). The TCR sequence derives from a female donor with ankylosing spondylitis or in good health (not recorded which). The CDR3 DNA sequence: TGCAGTGCTCTCGGTGTATACTCCTACGAGCAGTACTTC. It encodes CSALGVYSYEQYF.